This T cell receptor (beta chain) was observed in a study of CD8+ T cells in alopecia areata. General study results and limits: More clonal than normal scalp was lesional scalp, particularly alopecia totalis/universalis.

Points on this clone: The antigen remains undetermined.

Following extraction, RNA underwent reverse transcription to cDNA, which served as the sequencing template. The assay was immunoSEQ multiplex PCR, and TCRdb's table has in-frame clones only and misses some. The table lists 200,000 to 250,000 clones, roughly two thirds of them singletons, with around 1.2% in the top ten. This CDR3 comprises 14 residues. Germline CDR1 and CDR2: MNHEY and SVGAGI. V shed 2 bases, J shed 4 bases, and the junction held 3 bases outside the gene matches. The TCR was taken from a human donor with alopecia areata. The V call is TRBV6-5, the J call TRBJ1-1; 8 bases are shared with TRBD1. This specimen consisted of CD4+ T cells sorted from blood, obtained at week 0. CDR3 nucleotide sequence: TGTGCCAGCAGTTACCGGACAGGGCTCACTGAAGCTTTCTTT. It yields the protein CASSYRTGLTEAFF.